At least ten counts were recorded for the clone carrying this T cell receptor beta chain. Its antigen is unidentified. Its ends do not fully match the called genes, so a read error is possible. This specimen comes from a study of T-cell reconstitution after alpha-beta-depleted transplantation in children. Study observations and caveats: The high TCRbeta diversity at day 60 in some patients came from surviving recipient T cells and thymic progenitors.

CDR1 is SQVTM, CDR2 ANQGSEA, per germline. The CDR3 is 13 residues long. Unique molecular identifiers were incorporated when the TCRbeta library was constructed. TCRdb reanalysed the PCR reads using MiXCR and keeps one entry per CDR3 protein. The sample records approximately 650,000 distinct CDR3 sequences, less than 15% being singletons. This clonotype was obtained from a girl aged 2 to 9 with congenital amegakaryocytic thrombocytopenia, due to receive a stem cell transplant. The sequencing used PBMCs, collected before TCRalphabeta/CD19-depleted stem cell transplant. V and J are TRBV29-1 and TRBJ2-1; the D gene is possibly TRBD2 (5 bases). The CDR3 region is CSVVLVSNNEQFF. The DNA for the CDR3 is TGCAGCGTAGTACTAGTCTCCAACAATGAGCAGTTCTTC.